This TCR beta chain is drawn from a study of cytomegalovirus exposure and HLA in healthy donors. Study-level information: Later, an analysis reported that the 110 or so validation repertoires had used the same platform as the 500 to 800 first-cohort repertoires. Study outcomes and limitations: A few CMV-associated chains were confirmed in vitro to be specific for CMV antigens. Most observed TCR sequences were rare, whereas some public TCRs were detected in many donors. Reports showed the classifier diagnosing cytomegalovirus status with high specificity and sensitivity.

About this clone itself: Its antigen is not identified.

Clones were read by immunoSEQ multiplex PCR, and TCRdb kept only the in-frame ones, dropping some. This sample has 200,000 or so clones, with about 79% found just once. V was clipped by 0 bases and J by 9 bases; unmatched bases: 2. The CDR3 sequence is 12 residues long. Per germline, CDR1 MGHDK and CDR2 SYGVNS. The sequence derives from a woman in her twenties or thirties in good health and CMV-seropositive. The sample comprised PBMCs. This chain joins TRBV25-1 and TRBJ2-7; 7 bases map to TRBD2. The CDR3 nucleotides are TGTGCCAGCAGTGAATATGGGGGGGGGCAGTACTTC. It yields the protein CASSEYGGGQYF.